A selection of T cell receptor beta chains follows, all from one sample in a study of CD8 T cells in ankylosing spondylitis. TCRdb redid the calling of the 5' RACE reads with MiXCR, one entry per CDR3 protein. The repertoire includes 250,000 or so distinct CDR3 sequences, roughly a tenth of them detected once, and less than 8% sits in the top ten. The specimen sequenced was blood, either unsorted or a sorted T cell fraction (not recorded which). These TCRs come from a male donor with ankylosing spondylitis or in good health (not recorded which). CDR3s include the opening cysteine and the closing phenylalanine or tryptophan. A D gene is named only where the DNA matches it firmly. Only part of the rows carry a size: once, few, many, or a class if the clone is expanded.

cdr3_aa: CASSLVSLAFF; cdr3_nt: TGTGCCAGCAGCCTCGTTAGCCTGGCGTTCTTC; d_call: NA; v_call: TRBV11-2; clone_size: few; j_call: TRBJ2-1
cdr3_aa: CASSLTSGYGELFF; cdr3_nt: TGTGCCAGCAGCTTGACTAGCGGGTACGGGGAGCTGTTTTTT; d_call: TRBD2; v_call: TRBV5-6; clone_size: NA; j_call: TRBJ2-2
cdr3_aa: CASSDSRQTPFF; cdr3_nt: TGTGCCAGCAGTGACTCCAGACAGACGCCGTTCTTC; d_call: NA; v_call: TRBV25-1; clone_size: NA; j_call: TRBJ2-7
cdr3_aa: CASSVGGGYYNEQFF; cdr3_nt: TGTGCCAGCAGCGTCGGGGGGGGATACTACAATGAGCAGTTCTTC; d_call: TRBD2; v_call: TRBV11-3; clone_size: once; j_call: TRBJ2-1
cdr3_aa: CASSFAGSYNEQFF; cdr3_nt: TGTGCCAGCAGCTTTGCGGGGAGCTACAATGAGCAGTTCTTC; d_call: NA; v_call: TRBV7-8; clone_size: NA; j_call: TRBJ2-1
cdr3_aa: CAISDRGQSSYEQYF; cdr3_nt: TGTGCCATCAGTGATCGGGGCCAGAGCTCCTACGAGCAGTACTTC; d_call: NA; v_call: TRBV10-3; clone_size: NA; j_call: TRBJ2-7
cdr3_aa: CASSLLDVSYNEQFF; cdr3_nt: TGCGCCAGCAGCTTGCTAGATGTCTCCTACAATGAGCAGTTCTTC; d_call: NA; v_call: TRBV5-1; clone_size: many; j_call: TRBJ2-1
cdr3_aa: CASSQGGVGNEQFF; cdr3_nt: TGTGCCAGCAGCCAAGGCGGTGTGGGAAATGAGCAGTTCTTC; d_call: NA; v_call: TRBV4-2; clone_size: NA; j_call: TRBJ2-1
cdr3_aa: CASSDRQEHGELFF; cdr3_nt: TGTGCCAGCAGTGACCGACAGGAACACGGGGAGCTGTTTTTT; d_call: NA; v_call: TRBV6-4; clone_size: many; j_call: TRBJ2-2
cdr3_aa: CASSSVWASGGNEQFF; cdr3_nt: TGTGCCAGCAGCTCCGTGTGGGCTAGCGGGGGTAATGAGCAGTTCTTC; d_call: TRBD2; v_call: TRBV11-2; clone_size: many; j_call: TRBJ2-1
cdr3_aa: CSARDKRTAYEQYF; cdr3_nt: TGCAGTGCTAGAGATAAAAGGACAGCCTACGAGCAGTACTTC; d_call: NA; v_call: TRBV20-1; clone_size: many; j_call: TRBJ2-7
cdr3_aa: CASSQLSVREQYF; cdr3_nt: TGTGCCAGCAGCCAGTTGTCGGTCCGGGAGCAGTACTTC; d_call: NA; v_call: TRBV3-1; clone_size: many; j_call: TRBJ2-7
cdr3_aa: CASSLSGADTDTQYF; cdr3_nt: TGTGCCAGCAGCTTATCGGGGGCTGACACAGATACGCAGTATTTT; d_call: NA; v_call: TRBV7-7; clone_size: many; j_call: TRBJ2-3
cdr3_aa: CASSVRSGGQPQHF; cdr3_nt: TGTGCCAGCAGTGTGAGGTCAGGGGGTCAGCCCCAGCATTTT; d_call: TRBD1; v_call: TRBV2; clone_size: few; j_call: TRBJ1-5
cdr3_aa: CASSLRQVRGNEQFF; cdr3_nt: TGCGCCAGCAGCTTAAGACAGGTCCGGGGCAATGAGCAGTTCTTC; d_call: NA; v_call: TRBV5-1; clone_size: many; j_call: TRBJ2-1
cdr3_aa: CASSLGRGSLYNEQFF; cdr3_nt: TGTGCCAGCAGCTTAGGGCGCGGGAGTCTTTACAATGAGCAGTTCTTC; d_call: TRBD2; v_call: TRBV7-2; clone_size: once; j_call: TRBJ2-1
cdr3_aa: CSAPIAVQETQYF; cdr3_nt: TGCAGTGCCCCGATAGCGGTACAAGAGACCCAGTACTTC; d_call: NA; v_call: TRBV20-1; clone_size: many; j_call: TRBJ2-5
cdr3_aa: CASSPRDRGTDTQYF; cdr3_nt: TGTGCCAGTAGTCCACGGGACAGGGGCACAGATACGCAGTATTTT; d_call: TRBD1; v_call: TRBV19; clone_size: NA; j_call: TRBJ2-3
cdr3_aa: CASSLDGLSSGNTIYF; cdr3_nt: TGCGCCAGCAGCTTGGACGGCTTATCCTCTGGAAACACCATATATTTT; d_call: NA; v_call: TRBV5-1; clone_size: many; j_call: TRBJ1-3
cdr3_aa: CASSQGAVSNQPQHF; cdr3_nt: TGCGCCAGCAGCCAAGGGGCAGTCTCGAATCAGCCCCAGCATTTT; d_call: NA; v_call: TRBV4-1; clone_size: many; j_call: TRBJ1-5
cdr3_aa: CATAGDGETQYF; cdr3_nt: TGCGCCACCGCGGGGGATGGAGAGACCCAGTACTTC; d_call: TRBD2; v_call: TRBV5-1; clone_size: many; j_call: TRBJ2-5
cdr3_aa: CASTMEDWGAGTDTQYF; cdr3_nt: TGTGCCAGCACCATGGAGGATTGGGGGGCGGGCACAGATACGCAGTATTTT; d_call: NA; v_call: TRBV12-3/TRBV12-4; clone_size: many; j_call: TRBJ2-3
cdr3_aa: CASTRAGTGTNTEAFF; cdr3_nt: TGCGCCAGCACCCGGGCCGGGACAGGGACGAACACTGAAGCTTTCTTT; d_call: TRBD1; v_call: TRBV4-1; clone_size: NA; j_call: TRBJ1-1